The clone carrying this TCR beta chain was observed many times. Its specificity is not known. As for time point: newly diagnosed GD, antithyroid drugs for less than 3 months. PBMCs provided the RNA from which the TCR library was made. Graves' disease diagnoses followed American Thyroid Association guidelines. The data were taken from a study of regulatory T cells in long-lasting Graves disease. Study overall: Antithyroid drug exposure in newly diagnosed Graves' patients had lasted under 3 months. Overall study results and limits: Newly diagnosed patients had higher TCR diversity than persistent Graves' patients did.

There are 17 residues in the CDR3. V gave up 1 base and J gave up 0 bases, with 17 bases separating them. Germline CDR1 reads DFQATT; CDR2 reads SNEGSKA (reference sequence). Building of the TCR beta libraries involved iRepertoire HTBI primers and Arm-PCR of CDR3 regions. MiXCR, applied by TCRdb to the multiplex PCR reads, yields one record per CDR3 protein. The sample includes fewer than 550,000 distinct CDR3 sequences, approximately 16% of them seen just once. These data also formed part of another study, on T cells in Graves' hyperthyroidism and ophthalmopathy. That paper states: RT-PCR in the first round (using the HTBI primer set) targeted the TCR CDR3.

This sample comprised peripheral blood mononuclear cells (PBMCs), obtained at new diagnosis, from a patient treated with antithyroid drugs. The clonotype comes from a woman in her forties or fifties with Graves disease. The chain combines TRBV20-1 with TRBJ2-3; D ambiguous. CDR3 amino acids: CSARAYTEGFSTDTQYF. The DNA for the CDR3 is TGCAGTGCTAGAGCTTACACGGAAGGGTTTAGCACAGATACGCAGTATTTT.